This entry features one T cell receptor beta chain sequence. What it binds is not known. Only in-frame clones appear in the TCRdb table, and some are missing; sequencing was by immunoSEQ multiplex PCR. Of approximately 47,000 clones listed, 88% were seen once; the top ten hold more than 5%. These data come from a study of a mutant IDH1 vaccine in newly diagnosed glioma. Study information: Before enrollment, patients got radiotherapy alone, temozolomide alone, or mostly the combination.

Time point denoted: week 35, safety follow-up. All doses held 300 ug of mutant IDH1 20-mer peptide, with topical imiquimod. Donors had new IDH1-mutant astrocytomas of WHO grade 3 or 4 (ATRX-lost). Germline V gives CDR1 SEHNR, CDR2 FQNEAQ (reference sequence). V was clipped by 4 bases and J by 1 base, with 10 bases between them. The CDR3 is made up of 14 amino acids. The V and J genes are TRBV7-9 and TRBJ1-1; D remains ambiguous. Here the sequenced sample was PBMCs, taken from a glioma patient whose treatment included an IDH1 peptide vaccine. The TCR sequence derives from a woman in her thirties or forties with glioma. For the CDR3, the DNA is TGTGCCAGCAGCTCCAGGTTGGGGAACACTGAAGCTTTCTTT. Protein sequence: CASSSRLGNTEAFF.